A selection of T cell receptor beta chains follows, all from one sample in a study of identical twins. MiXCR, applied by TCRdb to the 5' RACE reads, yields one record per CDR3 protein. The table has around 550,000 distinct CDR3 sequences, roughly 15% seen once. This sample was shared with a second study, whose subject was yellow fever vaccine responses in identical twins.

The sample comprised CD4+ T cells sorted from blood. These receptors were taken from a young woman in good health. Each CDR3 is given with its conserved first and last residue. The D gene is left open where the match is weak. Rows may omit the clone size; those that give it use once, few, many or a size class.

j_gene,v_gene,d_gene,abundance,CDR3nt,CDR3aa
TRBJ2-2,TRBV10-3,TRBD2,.,TGTGCCTCCAGGGAGGGGTGGATCACCGGGGAGCTGTTTTTT,CASREGWITGELFF
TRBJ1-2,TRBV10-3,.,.,TGTGCCATCAGTGCAGACCCATATGGCTACACCTTC,CAISADPYGYTF
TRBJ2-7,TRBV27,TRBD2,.,TGTGCCACTTCCTCTAGACTAGCGGGAGTTTCTAGGGAGCAGTACTTC,CATSSRLAGVSREQYF
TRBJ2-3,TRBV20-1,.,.,TGCAGTGCTAGAGAGAGCCCCACAGATACGCAGTATTTT,CSARESPTDTQYF
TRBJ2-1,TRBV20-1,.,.,TGCAGTGCCCTACACAGCGGGTCATACAATGAGCAGTTCTTC,CSALHSGSYNEQFF
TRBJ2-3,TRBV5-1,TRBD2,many,TGTGCCAGCAGCTTATCGGGAGGCGCAGATACGCAGTATTTT,CASSLSGGADTQYF
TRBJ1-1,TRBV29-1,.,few,TGCAGCGTTGCAGTTTTAGGGGTTGAAGCTTTCTTT,CSVAVLGVEAFF
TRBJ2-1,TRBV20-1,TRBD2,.,TGCAGTGCTCCTAGCGGGGGGTACAATGAGCAGTTCTTC,CSAPSGGYNEQFF
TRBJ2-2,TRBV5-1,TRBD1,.,TGCGCCAGCAGCTTATTTAGGACAGGGAACACCGGGGAGCTGTTTTTT,CASSLFRTGNTGELFF
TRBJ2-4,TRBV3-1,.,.,TGTGCCAGCAGCCAAACAGGGAGCCGGGCCAAAAACATTCAGTACTTC,CASSQTGSRAKNIQYF
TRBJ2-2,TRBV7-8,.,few,TGTGCCAGCACCTTCATTGCGAACACCGGGGAGCTGTTTTTT,CASTFIANTGELFF
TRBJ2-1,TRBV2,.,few,TGTGCCAGCAGTGAGAGGCCGGCCCTGGTTGGCAATGAGCAGTTCTTC,CASSERPALVGNEQFF
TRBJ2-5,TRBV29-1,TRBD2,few,TGCAGCGGGCGTGGGGAGGGGCAAGAGACCCAGTACTTC,CSGRGEGQETQYF
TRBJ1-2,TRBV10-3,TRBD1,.,TGTGCCATCAGTAGGGGACAGGGTTATGGCTACACCTTC,CAISRGQGYGYTF
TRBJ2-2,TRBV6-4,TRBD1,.,TGTGCCAGGACAGGGGGCGCGACCGGGGAGCTGTTTTTT,CARTGGATGELFF
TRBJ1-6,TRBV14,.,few,TGTGCCAGCAGCCAAGATAGCGGCTATAATTCACCCCTCCACTTT,CASSQDSGYNSPLHF
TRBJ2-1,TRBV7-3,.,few,TGTGCCAGCAGCTTAGAGGTAGCTGGCTTGTTTGAGCAGTTCTTC,CASSLEVAGLFEQFF
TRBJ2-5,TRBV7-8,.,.,TGTGCCAGCAGCTTCCTTCACGAAGCTGGGGTAGAGACCCAGTACTTC,CASSFLHEAGVETQYF
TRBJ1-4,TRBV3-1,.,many,TGTGCCAGCAGCCCCGGCGGTCGTGAAAAACTGTTTTTT,CASSPGGREKLFF
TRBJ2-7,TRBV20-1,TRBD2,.,TGCAGTGCTAGAGCTCCGGGACTAGCGGGAGTCGACGAGCAGTACTTC,CSARAPGLAGVDEQYF
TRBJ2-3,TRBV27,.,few,TGTGCCAGCAGTTTAAGTCAGAGCACAGATACGCAGTATTTT,CASSLSQSTDTQYF
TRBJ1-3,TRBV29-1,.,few,TGCAGCGCCTTACAAAACTCTGGAAACACCATATATTTT,CSALQNSGNTIYF
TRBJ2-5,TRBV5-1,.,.,TGCGCCAGCAGCATCGGGACGGACCAAGAGACCCAGTACTTC,CASSIGTDQETQYF
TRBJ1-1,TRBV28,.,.,TGTGCCAGCAGTTTCAGTAGGTACACTGAAGCTTTCTTT,CASSFSRYTEAFF
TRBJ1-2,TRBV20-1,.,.,TGCAGTGCTAGATCCGGGGGCTATGGCTACACCTTC,CSARSGGYGYTF
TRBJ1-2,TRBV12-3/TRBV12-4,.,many,TGTGCCAGCAGTCCGCCCCCTGTCTATGGCTACACCTTC,CASSPPPVYGYTF
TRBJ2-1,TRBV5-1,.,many,TGCGCCAGCAGCACCCCGACGGGGGACAGTTACAATGAGCAGTTCTTC,CASSTPTGDSYNEQFF
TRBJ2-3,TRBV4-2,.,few,TGTGCCAGCAGCAAAGGGGGGGGCACAAGCACAGATACGCAGTATTTT,CASSKGGGTSTDTQYF
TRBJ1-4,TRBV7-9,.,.,TGTGCCAGCAGCTTATTGGATGAAAAACTGTTTTTT,CASSLLDEKLFF
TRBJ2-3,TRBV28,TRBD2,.,TGTGCCAGCAGTTTCCGCCCCCGGACTAGCGGGGGAGATCGAGATACGCAGTATTTT,CASSFRPRTSGGDRDTQYF
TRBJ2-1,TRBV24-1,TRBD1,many,TGTGCCACGGCGGACAGGGGGAGTCACAATGAGCAGTTCTTC,CATADRGSHNEQFF
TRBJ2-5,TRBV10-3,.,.,TGTGCCATCAGCCACCCTGGTCAAGAGACCCAGTACTTC,CAISHPGQETQYF
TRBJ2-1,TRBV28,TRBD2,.,TGTGCCAGCGGCTCGGGGGGGGGACACTCCTACAATGAGCAGTTCTTC,CASGSGGGHSYNEQFF
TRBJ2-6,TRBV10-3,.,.,TGTGCCATCAGTGCAGGAACCTCTGGGGCCAACGTCCTGACTTTC,CAISAGTSGANVLTF
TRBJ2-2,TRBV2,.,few,TGTGCCAGCAGTGCCGACAGGATGTACACCGGGGAGCTGTTTTTT,CASSADRMYTGELFF
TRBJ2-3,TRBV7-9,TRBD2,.,TGTGCCACCAGGGTAGCGGGACCCACCACAGATACGCAGTATTTT,CATRVAGPTTDTQYF
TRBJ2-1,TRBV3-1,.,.,TGTGCCAGCAGCCTAAGGCAGCACCAGTTCTTC,CASSLRQHQFF
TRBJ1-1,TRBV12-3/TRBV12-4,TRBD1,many,TGTGCCAGCAGTTTAGCGCAGGGGGCTAACACTGAAGCTTTCTTT,CASSLAQGANTEAFF
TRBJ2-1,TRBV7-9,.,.,TGTGCCAGCAGCTTAAAGAGCAATGAGCAGTTCTTC,CASSLKSNEQFF
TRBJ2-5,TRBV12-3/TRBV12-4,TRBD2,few,TGTGCCAGCAGTTTCTTAATCATACGGACTAGCGGGAGGGGGGGAGAGACCCAGTACTTC,CASSFLIIRTSGRGGETQYF
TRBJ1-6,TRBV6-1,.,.,TGTGCCAGCAGCCCCATTAATCCGGGACGGTCTAATTCACCCCTCCACTTT,CASSPINPGRSNSPLHF
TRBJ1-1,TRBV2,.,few,TGTGCCAGCAGCACTTACACTGAAGCTTTCTTT,CASSTYTEAFF
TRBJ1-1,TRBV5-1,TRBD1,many,TGCGCCAGCAGCCCGGGACAGGGACTGAACACTGAAGCTTTCTTT,CASSPGQGLNTEAFF